Each of the 10 T cell receptor beta chains below was sequenced from the same sample in a study of blood T cell repertoires in COVID-19. The protocol was immunoSEQ multiplex PCR, while the TCRdb copy is restricted to in-frame clones and leaves out a portion. This sample has approximately 130,000 clones, with around 83% found just once. The specimen was peripheral blood. All receptors derive from a man in his forties with active or convalescent COVID-19.

The CDR3 DNA follows: TGTGCCAGCAGCGTCCAGGGGGAGTATAATTCACCCCTCCACTTT. It specifies CASSVQGEYNSPLHF. V is TRBV9 and J is TRBJ1-6; 7 nucleotides line up with TRBD1. Germline trimming cut 2 bases from V and 4 bases from J; bases unmatched to any gene: 3. Germline CDR1 and CDR2: SGDLS and YYNGEE. This CDR3 comprises 15 residues.

J is TRBJ1-3 and V is TRBV7-9; TRBD1 matches at 7 bases. The junction had 14 bases not matched to a gene; V was cut back by 4 bases and J by 5 bases. Per the germline V gene, CDR1 is SEHNR and CDR2 is FQNEAQ (reference sequence). There are 17 residues in the CDR3. CDR3 DNA: TGTGCCAGCAGCTCTTCCGATTTGACAGGGTCTAGAAACACCATATATTTT. It codes for CASSSSDLTGSRNTIYF.

This clone was found once. This sequence joins TRBV7-3 and TRBJ2-1; 9 bases line up with TRBD2. The CDR3 extends over 19 amino acids. Trimming at V came to 5 bases and at J to 0 bases, leaving 14 bases not matched to a gene. Germline-derived CDR1 and CDR2 are SGHTA and FQGTGA. CDR3 region: CASSHGGLAGISSYNEQFF. The DNA for the CDR3 is TGTGCCAGCAGCCATGGCGGGCTAGCGGGGATAAGCTCCTACAATGAGCAGTTCTTC. Based on the CDR3 plus reference TRBV7-3 and TRBJ2-1, the full variable domain is GAGVSQTPSNKVTEKGKYVELRCDPISGHTALYWYRQSLGQGPEFLIYFQGTGAADDSGLPNDRFFAVRPEGSVSTLKIQRTERGDSAVYLCASSHGGLAGISSYNEQFFGPGTRLTVL.

CDR3 amino acids: CASSFGDNIQYF. CDR3 in DNA: TGCGCCAGCAGCTTCGGGGATAACATTCAGTACTTC. The chain uses TRBV5-1 and TRBJ2-4; tentatively, D is TRBD2 (5 bases). The V gene lost 2 bases and the J gene lost 7 bases, with 7 bases spanning the gap. From germline, CDR1 is SGHRS and CDR2 YFSETQ. This CDR3 region has 12 residues. The complete variable domain, with remaining parts taken from reference TRBV5-1 and TRBJ2-4, reads KAGVTQTPRYLIKTRGQQVTLSCSPISGHRSVSWYQQTPGQGLQFLFEYFSETQRNKGNFPGRFSGRQFSNSRSEMNVSTLELGDSALYLCASSFGDNIQYFGAGTRLSVL.

The gene calls are TRBV9 and TRBJ2-2, with a tentative D call TRBD2 (7 bases). This CDR3 has 15 residues. Germline V CDR1 and CDR2: SGDLS, YYNGEE. Trimming left V 6 bases short and J 2 bases short, with 14 bases between. In DNA form, the CDR3 reads TGTGCCAGCACCAAAGGGGGGGTCAACACCGGGGAGCTGTTTTTT. Amino acid sequence: CASTKGGVNTGELFF. The variable domain in full, completed from reference TRBV9 and TRBJ2-2, reads DSGVTQTPKHLITATGQRVTLRCSPRSGDLSVYWYQQSLDQGLQFLIQYYNGEERAKGNILERFSAQQFPDLHSELNLSSLELGDSALYFCASTKGGVNTGELFFGEGSRLTVL.

J is TRBJ2-5 and V is TRBV6-5; D is perhaps TRBD1 (5 bases). Germline V CDR1 and CDR2: MNHEY, SVGAGI. V lost 8 bases, J lost 5 bases, and 12 bases lay in between. This CDR3 is 12 amino acids long. In nucleotides, the CDR3 is TGTGCCAGCTACAGACAGTTGGAGACCCAGTACTTC. It is translated as CASYRQLETQYF.

This clone has just one count. The rearrangement uses TRBV5-1 and TRBJ1-2; a possible D gene is TRBD1 (5 bases). CDR3 length: 15 amino acids. Germline V gene lookup returns CDR1 SGHRS and CDR2 YFSETQ. V lost 0 bases to trimming and J lost 7 bases, with 16 bases between them. The DNA for the CDR3 is TGCGCCAGCAGCTTGGCCGGGCAGGGAAGTTCTGGCTACACCTTC. Translated: CASSLAGQGSSGYTF.

The chain links TRBV12-5 to TRBJ1-1; D gene ambiguous. Germline V lookup: CDR1 LGHNT, CDR2 FRNRAP. The CDR3 has 15 amino acids. Trimming removed 1 base at V and 5 bases at J, with 14 bases between. CDR3 DNA sequence: TGTGCTAGTGGTTTGGGGGGTCCTGGAGGGACTGAAGCTTTCTTT. It translates to CASGLGGPGGTEAFF. The full variable domain, its missing parts supplied by reference TRBV12-5 and TRBJ1-1, is DARVTQTPRHKVTEMGQEVTMRCQPILGHNTVFWYRQTMMQGLELLAYFRNRAPLDDSGMPKDRFSAEMPDATLATLKIQPSEPRDSAVYFCASGLGGPGGTEAFFGQGTRLTVV.

This chain links TRBV5-1 with TRBJ2-3; D is perhaps TRBD2 (5 bases). V was cut by 0 bases and J by 6 bases, with 11 bases left in between. CDR3 length: 14 amino acids. Germline V gives CDR1 SGHRS, CDR2 YFSETQ. The CDR3 bases are TGCGCCAGCAGCTTGGAAGGGAGACGGGATACGCAGTATTTT. Its translation is CASSLEGRRDTQYF.

This clone was recorded a few times. This sequence joins TRBV24-1 and TRBJ2-5, with 10 bases fitting TRBD1. The germline V gene encodes CDR1 KGHDR and CDR2 SFDVKD. Losses at the gene ends were 9 bases for V and 4 bases for J; bases not matched to a gene: 4. This CDR3 is 13 amino acids long. CDR3 bases: TGTGCCACCGGAGGGGACAGGGGAGAGACCCAGTACTTC. Its translation is CATGGDRGETQYF.